The following is a T cell receptor (beta chain) sequence with its context. Antigen: not known. Replicate PCRs for sorted subsets used roughly 200 ng DNA; this equaled 30,000 to 35,000 T cell genomes. Libraries were prepared by immunoSEQ multiplex PCR; TCRdb keeps only in-frame clonotypes and omits some of them. This sample has roughly 2.4 million clones, with 90% to 97% found just once. This entry belongs to a study of shared clonotypes between healthy human individuals. Donors had no recently reported acute infections or vaccinations and were HIV-negative. CD4+ cells underwent separation, giving CD45RA+ naive and CD45RA-negative memory subsets. Study results and limitations: Naive subsets typically showed greater estimated richness than memory subsets.

Per the germline V gene, CDR1 is SGHRS and CDR2 is YFSETQ. Trimming removed 2 bases at V and 4 bases at J, with 12 bases between. The CDR3 extends over 14 amino acids. The TCR originated in a man aged 18 to 29 in good health. V gene TRBV5-1 combines with J gene TRBJ1-1, with TRBD1 as a possible D gene (5 bases). Material: naive CD4+ T cells sorted from blood. The sample's subset: CD45RA+ positively selected. CDR3 bases: TGCGCCAGCAGCTTTGGCAGGGAGGGCACTGAAGCTTTCTTT. It specifies CASSFGREGTEAFF.